Following are 27 T cell receptor beta chains from one sample sequenced in a study of blood T cell repertoires in COVID-19. Libraries were prepared by immunoSEQ multiplex PCR; TCRdb keeps only in-frame clonotypes and omits some of them. The repertoire holds some 15,000 clones, about 90% seen once, with about 3.1% in the top ten. Sequencing was performed on peripheral blood. The source is a human donor in a cohort sampled during active COVID-19.

This clone has just one count. The gene calls are TRBV10-3 and TRBJ1-5; D remains ambiguous. V dropped 0 bases and J dropped 6 bases, with 12 bases sitting between them. The CDR3 loop spans 15 amino acids. From germline, CDR1 is ENHRY and CDR2 SYGVKD. The CDR3 sequence is CAISESRGNFQPQHF. The CDR3 nucleotides are TGTGCCATCAGTGAGTCGCGAGGTAACTTTCAGCCCCAGCATTTT.

The genes are TRBV6-2 or TRBV6-3 and TRBJ2-2; no definite D call. The CDR3 covers 13 residues. V was clipped by 5 bases and J by 8 bases, with 12 bases between them. Germline lookup yields CDR1 MNHEY and CDR2 SVGEGT. The CDR3 spells CASSLRRSGELFF. The CDR3 nucleotides are TGTGCCAGCAGTCTCAGGCGTTCAGGGGAGCTGTTTTTT.

The chain uses TRBV19 and TRBJ2-7, with D unclear. CDR1 is LNHDA, CDR2 SQIVND, per germline (reference sequence). Trimming removed 5 bases at V and 6 bases at J, with 11 bases between. The CDR3 sequence is 12 residues long. DNA for the CDR3: TGTGCCAGTAGTCCCAGTTTCGCCGAGCAGTACTTC. Residues: CASSPSFAEQYF.

This chain connects TRBV3-1 (or the pseudogene TRBV3-2) to TRBJ2-3; D gene uncertain. Germline V lookup: CDR1 LGHDT, CDR2 YNNKEL (reference sequence). V dropped 3 bases and J dropped 9 bases, with 10 bases sitting between them. This CDR3 comprises 12 residues. DNA of the CDR3: TGTGCCAGCAGCCAGACAACCGGAACGCAGTATTTT. Translating gives CASSQTTGTQYF.

The CDR3: CAISESRDRGLGYTF. For the CDR3, the DNA is TGTGCCATCAGTGAGTCGAGGGACAGAGGGCTCGGCTACACCTTC. This chain links TRBV10-3 with TRBJ1-2; 7 positions agree with TRBD1. The CDR3 spans 15 residues. V trimming: 0 bases; J trimming: 8 bases; junction bases outside the gene matches: 9. The germline V gene has CDR1 ENHRY and CDR2 SYGVKD.

The chain carries TRBV5-1 and TRBJ2-5; 7 bases fit TRBD1. The CDR3 totals 16 residues. The V gene end was trimmed by 4 bases and the J gene end by 5 bases; junction bases not matched to a gene: 14. The germline V gene has CDR1 SGHRS and CDR2 YFSETQ. The CDR3 loop reads CASSPEPQGPVETQYF. In DNA form, the CDR3 reads TGCGCCAGCAGCCCCGAACCACAGGGGCCCGTGGAGACCCAGTACTTC.

The CDR3 DNA reads as TGTGCCAGCAGCATTCGAGGCGGTGGTGAAAAACTGTTTTTT. Encoded protein: CASSIRGGGEKLFF. The gene calls are TRBV25-1 and TRBJ1-4; D not certain. Germline V gene sequence: CDR1 MGHDK, CDR2 SYGVNS. This CDR3 contains 14 residues. V lost 6 bases and J 7 bases, leaving 15 bases between the germline ends.

V usage is TRBV5-6 and J usage is TRBJ1-3; D remains ambiguous. V lost 3 bases to trimming and J lost 1 base, with 14 bases between them. Germline V gene sequence: CDR1 SGHDT, CDR2 YYEEEE. The CDR3 extends over 16 amino acids. The CDR3 sequence: CASSSYGGVSGNTIYF. In nucleotides, the CDR3 is TGTGCCAGCAGCTCGTACGGCGGGGTATCTGGAAACACCATATATTTT. The variable domain in full, completed from reference TRBV5-6 and TRBJ1-3, reads DAGVTQSPTHLIKTRGQQVTLRCSPKSGHDTVSWYQQALGQGPQFIFQYYEEEERQRGNFPDRFSGHQFPNYSSELNVNALLLGDSALYLCASSSYGGVSGNTIYFGEGSWLTVV.

This clone was counted once. The chain joins TRBV7-9 to TRBJ2-7; D is uncertain. The CDR3 covers 14 residues. Germline loops: CDR1 SEHNR, CDR2 FQNEAQ (reference sequence). Trimming took 4 bases from V and 0 from J, leaving 10 bases between them. The CDR3, as DNA: TGTGCCAGCAGCTCCACTCCACTCTCCTACGAGCAGTACTTC. This codes for CASSSTPLSYEQYF.

The table lists this clone with a few counts. The V call is TRBV7-9, the J call TRBJ2-3, with 12 positions matching TRBD1. The CDR3 sequence is 15 residues long. Germline V CDR1 and CDR2: SEHNR, FQNEAQ (reference sequence). Germline trimming cut 4 bases from V and 3 bases from J; bases unmatched to any gene: 2. The CDR3 region is CASSWGQGATDTQYF. The CDR3 bases are TGTGCCAGCAGCTGGGGACAGGGGGCAACAGATACGCAGTATTTT.

The J gene is TRBJ1-2, the V gene TRBV30; perhaps TRBD1 as D (5 bases). V lost 6 bases, J lost 5 bases, and 16 bases lay in between. Per germline, CDR1 GTSNPN and CDR2 SVGIG (reference sequence). The CDR3 is 13 residues long. The CDR3 spells CACIPGSEYGYTF. The CDR3 region has the DNA TGTGCCTGTATACCAGGGTCGGAATATGGCTACACCTTC. Drawing the rest from reference TRBV30 and TRBJ1-2, the complete variable domain is SQTIHQWPATLVQPVGSPLSLECTVEGTSNPNLYWYRQAAGRGLQLLFYSVGIGQISSEVPQNLSASRPQDRQFILSSKKLLLSDSGFYLCACIPGSEYGYTFGSGTRLTVV.

Note on this clone: Other DNA sequences of this sample code for an identical CDR3. This chain joins TRBV4-2 and TRBJ1-2; unclear D gene. V was shortened by 0 bases and J by 1 base, with 9 bases between the two germline ends. This CDR3 is 15 amino acids long. Germline values: CDR1 LGHNA, CDR2 YNFKEQ. CDR3 bases: TGTGCCAGCAGCCAAGAGGCAGGAATTAACTATGGCTACACCTTC. This translates into CASSQEAGINYGYTF.

The table lists this clone with a count of one. The chain has TRBV2 and TRBJ2-5; 11 bases align to TRBD1. CDR1 is SNHLY, CDR2 FYNNEI, per germline. V shed 7 bases, J shed 5 bases, and the junction held 9 bases outside the gene matches. CDR3 length: 15 amino acids. The CDR3 DNA follows: TGTGCCAGCAATGCCCGGGACAGGGGGGGGGAGACCCAGTACTTC. This codes for CASNARDRGGETQYF.

This chain connects TRBV2 to TRBJ2-7; 10 positions match TRBD1. The CDR3 runs 16 residues. V lost 0 bases to trimming and J lost 4 bases; unmatched junction nucleotides: 6. From germline, CDR1 is SNHLY and CDR2 FYNNEI. The CDR3 loop is CASSEARGQGTYEQYF. The CDR3 nucleotides are TGTGCCAGCAGTGAAGCTCGGGGACAGGGGACTTACGAGCAGTACTTC.

V gene TRBV2 combines with J gene TRBJ1-1; D not resolved. Germline loops: CDR1 SNHLY, CDR2 FYNNEI. The V end lost 11 bases, the J end lost 5 bases, and 15 bases lay between the germline ends. The CDR3 extends over 12 amino acids. For the CDR3, the DNA is TGTGCCTCTCAGGCTGCGGGGACTGAAGCTTTCTTT. Its translation: CASQAAGTEAFF.

The chain couples TRBV30 to TRBJ1-2, with D hard to call. Germline V gives CDR1 GTSNPN, CDR2 SVGIG (reference sequence). CDR3 length: 14 amino acids. With 2 bases removed from V and 6 bases from J, the gap between germline ends came to 16 bases. Here the CDR3 reads CAWSQNLQAHGYTF. CDR3 sequence (DNA): TGTGCCTGGAGTCAGAATCTCCAGGCTCATGGCTACACCTTC.

V gene TRBV24-1 combines with J gene TRBJ1-4; TRBD1 matches at 9 bases. The V gene's germline CDR1 is KGHDR and CDR2 SFDVKD. The CDR3 covers 15 residues. V was pared by 1 base and J by 6 bases, with 2 bases of the junction left unmatched. The CDR3 sequence is CATSDFDRGDEKLFF. CDR3 sequence (DNA): TGTGCCACCAGTGATTTTGACAGGGGGGATGAAAAACTGTTTTTT.

Details on this clone: Compared with germline, one end of the junction differs, possibly owing to a read error. V usage is TRBV5-6 and J usage is TRBJ1-1; D may be TRBD1 (6 bases). CDR3 length: 13 residues. Germline CDR1 is SGHDT and CDR2 is YYEEEE. CDR3 region: CATSTGMHTEAFF. Here the CDR3 DNA reads TGTGCCACCAGCACAGGGATGCACACTGAAGCTTTCTTT.

This sequence joins TRBV5-1 and TRBJ1-1; 8 nucleotides match TRBD1. CDR3 size: 15 residues. Trimming cost V 5 bases and J 3 bases; bases outside gene matches: 9. CDR1 SGHRS and CDR2 YFSETQ come from the germline V gene. CDR3 loop: CASRRGRGRDTEAFF. The CDR3 DNA follows: TGCGCCAGCAGGCGAGGCAGGGGGCGCGACACTGAAGCTTTCTTT. The whole variable domain, filled in from reference TRBV5-1 and TRBJ1-1, reads KAGVTQTPRYLIKTRGQQVTLSCSPISGHRSVSWYQQTPGQGLQFLFEYFSETQRNKGNFPGRFSGRQFSNSRSEMNVSTLELGDSALYLCASRRGRGRDTEAFFGQGTRLTVV.

This clone was observed a handful of times. This chain links TRBV19 with TRBJ1-5; a possible D gene is TRBD1 (5 bases). Trimming cost V 6 bases and J 5 bases, with 14 bases left between them. Per germline, CDR1 LNHDA and CDR2 SQIVND (reference sequence). The CDR3 consists of 14 residues. CDR3 region: CASRGEDVHQPQHF. CDR3 nucleotides: TGTGCCAGTAGGGGGGAGGACGTTCATCAGCCCCAGCATTTT.

The CDR3 coding sequence is TGCGCCAGCAGCTTGCCCGGGACAGGGGGCCACAATGAGCAGTTCTTC. Translation gives CASSLPGTGGHNEQFF. The chain links TRBV5-1 to TRBJ2-1; 12 bases are shared with TRBD1. The CDR3 is made up of 16 amino acids. CDR1 SGHRS and CDR2 YFSETQ come from the germline V gene. Unmatched junction bases numbered 4, after V lost 1 base and J lost 5 bases.

The chain uses TRBV29-1 and TRBJ1-2; possibly TRBD1 for D (6 bases). V lost 5 bases and J 4 bases, leaving 11 bases between the germline ends. The CDR3 contains 12 residues. Germline V gene lookup returns CDR1 SQVTM and CDR2 ANQGSEA. DNA for the CDR3: TGCAGCGTTACCGCAGGGGTCTATGGCTACACCTTC. It codes for CSVTAGVYGYTF.

The chain carries TRBV28 and TRBJ2-1; 7 bases are a match to TRBD1. CDR1 and CDR2 (germline): MDHEN, SYDVKM. The CDR3 runs 14 residues. V gave up 7 bases and J gave up 3 bases; unmatched junction bases: 6. This chain's CDR3 is CASTGNRGYNEQFF. The CDR3 DNA reads as TGTGCCAGCACCGGGAACAGGGGCTACAATGAGCAGTTCTTC.

V is TRBV27 and J is TRBJ1-3, with TRBD1 identical over 9 bases. In germline, CDR1 is MNHEY, CDR2 SMNVEV (reference sequence). CDR3 length: 14 residues. V lost 6 bases, J lost 2 bases, and 2 bases stayed unmatched. CDR3 sequence reads: CASRGQGTGNTIYF. DNA for the CDR3: TGTGCCAGCAGAGGACAGGGGACTGGAAACACCATATATTTT.

The chain is built from TRBV5-1 and TRBJ2-1; the D gene is possibly TRBD1 (6 bases). Trimming cost V 4 bases and J 2 bases, with 13 bases left between them. The CDR3 length is 15 residues. Per the germline V gene, CDR1 is SGHRS and CDR2 is YFSETQ. DNA for the CDR3: TGCGCCAGCAGCCCGGCGCAGGGGACCTACAATGAGCAGTTCTTC. Its protein is CASSPAQGTYNEQFF.

The rearrangement uses TRBV7-9 and TRBJ2-3, with D maybe TRBD1 (5 bases). Per germline, CDR1 SEHNR and CDR2 FQNEAQ (reference sequence). CDR3 length equals 14 residues. Trimming took off 3 bases at V and 2 bases at J, with 9 bases between the two ends. CDR3 sequence: CASSFGHYTDTQYF. CDR3 nucleotides: TGTGCCAGCAGCTTTGGACATTACACAGATACGCAGTATTTT.

The chain uses TRBV5-1 and TRBJ2-7; tentatively, D is TRBD1 (5 bases). The CDR3 contains 16 residues. Germline V gives CDR1 SGHRS, CDR2 YFSETQ. Trimming took 2 bases from V and 1 from J, leaving 16 bases between them. The CDR3 DNA reads as TGCGCCAGCAGCTTCGAGGAACAGGCCGAATCCTACGAGCAGTACTTC. It codes for CASSFEEQAESYEQYF.